A selection of T cell receptor beta chains follows, all from one sample in a study of cytomegalovirus exposure and HLA in healthy donors. Method: immunoSEQ multiplex PCR; TCRdb's copy keeps in-frame clones and lacks some. Of about 190,000 clones in the sample, roughly 80% were seen once. Sample: PBMCs. The origin of the receptors is a man aged 35-49 years in good health and CMV-seropositive. Both conserved end residues are part of each CDR3. The D gene is left open where the match is weak. The size of a clone is reported for some rows only, either as once, few or many, or as a class for expanded clones.

D gene: TRBD2
V gene: TRBV18
clone size: NA
J gene: TRBJ2-7
CDR3 protein: CASSPGTRNYEQYF
CDR3 DNA: TGTGCCAGCTCACCAGGGACTAGGAACTACGAGCAGTACTTC

D gene: TRBD1
V gene: TRBV25-1
clone size: medium-sized
J gene: TRBJ2-7
CDR3 protein: CASSPGDRVSNEQYF
CDR3 DNA: TGTGCCAGCAGCCCAGGCGACAGGGTATCGAACGAGCAGTACTTC

D gene: NA
V gene: TRBV27
clone size: NA
J gene: TRBJ2-2
CDR3 protein: CASSWLRGELFF
CDR3 DNA: TGTGCCAGCTCCTGGCTCCGCGGGGAGCTGTTTTTT

D gene: NA
V gene: TRBV9
clone size: NA
J gene: TRBJ2-7
CDR3 protein: CASSVDQGSYEQYF
CDR3 DNA: TGTGCCAGCAGCGTAGACCAGGGTTCGTACGAGCAGTACTTC

D gene: TRBD2
V gene: TRBV5-1
clone size: NA
J gene: TRBJ2-5
CDR3 protein: CASPFGSGGHQETQYF
CDR3 DNA: TGCGCCAGCCCTTTTGGGAGCGGGGGACACCAAGAGACCCAGTACTTC

D gene: TRBD2
V gene: TRBV4-3
clone size: NA
J gene: TRBJ2-5
CDR3 protein: CASSQGTSGGETQYF
CDR3 DNA: TGCGCCAGCAGCCAAGGGACTAGCGGGGGAGAGACCCAGTACTTC

D gene: TRBD1
V gene: TRBV9
clone size: NA
J gene: TRBJ2-7
CDR3 protein: CASSVATGDEQYF
CDR3 DNA: TGTGCCAGCAGCGTGGCAACAGGGGACGAGCAGTACTTC

D gene: NA
V gene: TRBV19
clone size: once
J gene: TRBJ1-5
CDR3 protein: CASSILPQPQHF
CDR3 DNA: TGTGCCAGTAGTATACTACCTCAGCCCCAGCATTTT

D gene: TRBD1
V gene: TRBV25-1
clone size: NA
J gene: TRBJ1-5
CDR3 protein: CASTDEGTAINQPQHF
CDR3 DNA: TGTGCCAGCACCGACGAAGGGACAGCTATTAATCAGCCCCAGCATTTT

D gene: NA
V gene: TRBV9
clone size: NA
J gene: TRBJ2-3
CDR3 protein: CASSVGGFGTDTQYF
CDR3 DNA: TGTGCCAGCAGCGTAGGCGGCTTTGGCACAGATACGCAGTATTTT

D gene: TRBD1
V gene: TRBV4-1
clone size: NA
J gene: TRBJ2-6
CDR3 protein: CASSQVLDRVSGANVLTF
CDR3 DNA: TGCGCCAGCAGCCAAGTTTTGGACAGGGTCTCTGGGGCCAACGTCCTGACTTTC

D gene: NA
V gene: TRBV7-9
clone size: once
J gene: TRBJ2-1
CDR3 protein: CSSSPRRGNEQFF
CDR3 DNA: TGTTCCAGCAGCCCTAGAAGGGGCAATGAGCAGTTCTTC

D gene: NA
V gene: TRBV6-1
clone size: NA
J gene: TRBJ2-3
CDR3 protein: CASSEKRSTDTQYF
CDR3 DNA: TGTGCCAGCAGTGAGAAGCGTAGCACAGATACGCAGTATTTT

D gene: TRBD2
V gene: TRBV7-2
clone size: NA
J gene: TRBJ2-1
CDR3 protein: CASSLGTRLAASYNEQFF
CDR3 DNA: TGTGCCAGCAGCTTAGGGACTCGACTAGCGGCTTCCTACAATGAGCAGTTCTTC

D gene: TRBD1
V gene: TRBV28
clone size: NA
J gene: TRBJ2-2
CDR3 protein: CASSSDRDTGELFF
CDR3 DNA: TGTGCCAGCAGTTCCGACAGGGATACCGGGGAGCTGTTTTTT

D gene: TRBD1
V gene: TRBV4-1
clone size: NA
J gene: TRBJ2-7
CDR3 protein: CASSQGDRGPSYEQYF
CDR3 DNA: TGCGCCAGCAGCCAAGGGGACAGGGGCCCCTCCTACGAGCAGTACTTC

D gene: TRBD2
V gene: TRBV5-1
clone size: NA
J gene: TRBJ2-7
CDR3 protein: CASSLTGGTSNEQYF
CDR3 DNA: TGCGCCAGCAGCTTGACCGGGGGGACGAGCAACGAGCAGTACTTC

D gene: TRBD1
V gene: TRBV14
clone size: NA
J gene: TRBJ1-5
CDR3 protein: CASSQGGGGYQPQHF
CDR3 DNA: TGTGCCAGCAGCCAAGGAGGGGGCGGATATCAGCCCCAGCATTTT

D gene: NA
V gene: TRBV4-1
clone size: NA
J gene: TRBJ1-2
CDR3 protein: CASSQVGGNYGYTF
CDR3 DNA: TGCGCCAGCAGCCAAGTAGGGGGAAACTATGGCTACACCTTC

D gene: NA
V gene: TRBV2
clone size: NA
J gene: TRBJ2-3
CDR3 protein: CASSDGGASTDTQYF
CDR3 DNA: TGTGCCAGCAGTGATGGCGGGGCCAGCACAGATACGCAGTATTTT

D gene: NA
V gene: TRBV28
clone size: NA
J gene: TRBJ2-7
CDR3 protein: CASSGGGISSYEQYF
CDR3 DNA: TGTGCCAGCAGTGGCGGAGGGATCAGCTCCTACGAGCAGTACTTC

D gene: TRBD2
V gene: TRBV11-3
clone size: NA
J gene: TRBJ2-7
CDR3 protein: CASSTSGGYEQYF
CDR3 DNA: TGTGCCAGCAGCACTAGCGGGGGTTACGAGCAGTACTTC

D gene: NA
V gene: TRBV19
clone size: few
J gene: TRBJ2-7
CDR3 protein: CASSIGQGSYEQYF
CDR3 DNA: TGTGCCAGTAGTATAGGCCAGGGGAGCTACGAGCAGTACTTC

D gene: NA
V gene: TRBV7-2
clone size: NA
J gene: TRBJ1-2
CDR3 protein: CASSLAAGTFGYTF
CDR3 DNA: TGTGCCAGCAGCTTAGCTGCAGGGACTTTTGGCTACACCTTC

D gene: NA
V gene: TRBV28
clone size: NA
J gene: TRBJ1-1
CDR3 protein: CASSLGPFSLAEAFF
CDR3 DNA: TGTGCCAGCAGTTTGGGCCCCTTTTCTTTGGCTGAAGCTTTCTTT

D gene: NA
V gene: TRBV6-5
clone size: NA
J gene: TRBJ2-1
CDR3 protein: CASSYTTDYNEQFF
CDR3 DNA: TGTGCCAGCAGTTACACGACAGACTACAATGAGCAGTTCTTC

D gene: TRBD1
V gene: TRBV19
clone size: NA
J gene: TRBJ1-1
CDR3 protein: CASSIGQGSLNTEAFF
CDR3 DNA: TGTGCCAGTAGTATTGGACAGGGGAGCCTCAACACTGAAGCTTTCTTT

D gene: NA
V gene: TRBV30
clone size: NA
J gene: TRBJ1-4
CDR3 protein: CAWRAIGRDGEKLFF
CDR3 DNA: TGTGCCTGGAGAGCCATTGGCAGGGATGGTGAAAAACTGTTTTTT

D gene: NA
V gene: TRBV10-3
clone size: NA
J gene: TRBJ1-4
CDR3 protein: CAIGEATNEKLFF
CDR3 DNA: TGTGCCATCGGGGAGGCAACTAATGAAAAACTGTTTTTT